The 25 T cell receptor beta chains in this list originate from one sample, sequenced in a study of cytomegalovirus exposure and HLA in healthy donors. PCR amplification relied on 60 Vbeta primers (plus 13 Jbeta primers). Some clones are missing from TCRdb's copy, which holds only in-frame ones; the method was immunoSEQ multiplex PCR. The sample lists more than 95,000 clones, roughly three quarters seen once, with 1.5% to 2% in the top ten. The sequenced sample was PBMCs. The receptors derive from a woman between 40 and 50 years old in good health and CMV-seronegative.

The V and J genes are TRBV6-5 and TRBJ1-1; 7 nucleotides agree with TRBD1. V lost 6 bases and J lost 1; bases outside the gene matches: 2. The CDR3 is 13 amino acids. The germline gives CDR1 MNHEY, CDR2 SVGAGI. The CDR3 spells CASRRTGNTEAFF. The CDR3 region has the DNA TGTGCCAGCAGGAGGACAGGGAACACTGAAGCTTTCTTT.

The chain carries TRBV5-1 and TRBJ2-1; maybe TRBD2 (5 bases). CDR3 length: 12 amino acids. Germline V gene sequence: CDR1 SGHRS, CDR2 YFSETQ. With 9 bases removed from V and 7 bases from J, the gap between germline ends came to 14 bases. CDR3 residues: CATRTSSNEQFF. The CDR3 region has the DNA TGCGCCACCCGGACTTCCTCTAATGAGCAGTTCTTC.

This chain uses TRBV19 with TRBJ1-5; D possibly corresponds to TRBD1 (6 bases). CDR3 length: 12 amino acids. Per the germline V gene, CDR1 is LNHDA and CDR2 is SQIVND (reference sequence). The V and J ends lost 9 bases and 6 bases respectively, with 12 bases between them. The CDR3 here is CASRGGGQPQHF. In nucleotides, the CDR3 is TGTGCCAGCCGAGGGGGGGGTCAGCCCCAGCATTTT. Variable domain in full (rest from reference TRBV19 and TRBJ1-5): DGGITQSPKYLFRKEGQNVTLSCEQNLNHDAMYWYRQDPGQGLRLIYYSQIVNDFQKGDIAEGYSVSREKKESFPLTVTSAQKNPTAFYLCASRGGGQPQHFGDGTRLSIL.

This clone showed up just once. This chain links TRBV7-9 with TRBJ2-5; TRBD2 matches 12 bases. The CDR3 is 14 residues long. The V gene's germline CDR1 is SEHNR and CDR2 FQNEAQ (reference sequence). V lost 4 bases to trimming and J lost 4 bases; unmatched junction nucleotides: 1. The CDR3 spells CASSSGLAGETQYF. The CDR3 DNA reads TGTGCCAGCAGCTCGGGACTAGCGGGAGAGACCCAGTACTTC. The whole variable domain, filled in from reference TRBV7-9 and TRBJ2-5, reads DTGVSQNPRHKITKRGQNVTFRCDPISEHNRLYWYRQTLGQGPEFLTYFQNEAQLEKSRLLSDRFSAERPKGSFSTLEIQRTEQGDSAMYLCASSSGLAGETQYFGPGTRLLVL.

The chain has TRBV5-1 and TRBJ2-5; 7 bases are a match to TRBD2. V dropped 3 bases and J dropped 4; count of bases not matched to a gene: 6. The germline V gene has CDR1 SGHRS and CDR2 YFSETQ. The CDR3 has 14 residues. CDR3 DNA sequence: TGCGCCAGCAGCTACGGGGACTATCGAGAGACCCAGTACTTC. Translation: CASSYGDYRETQYF.

This chain joins TRBV5-1 and TRBJ1-1; D is unclear. The CDR3 has 14 residues. Germline CDR1 reads SGHRS; CDR2 reads YFSETQ. V lost 0 bases, J lost 4 bases, and 10 bases lay in between. The CDR3 nucleotides read TGCGCCAGCAGCTTGGACTGGGAGGGCACTGAAGCTTTCTTT. Translated, it gives CASSLDWEGTEAFF.

The chain combines TRBV29-1 with TRBJ1-1, with D unclear. Germline CDR1 is SQVTM and CDR2 is ANQGSEA. CDR3 length: 13 residues. V gave up 4 bases and J gave up 2 bases, with 11 bases separating them. For the CDR3, the DNA is TGCAGCGTTGGGACTGGCTCCAACACTGAAGCTTTCTTT. It yields the protein CSVGTGSNTEAFF. The full variable domain, with the rest looked up from reference TRBV29-1 and TRBJ1-1, is SAVISQKPSRDICQRGTSLTIQCQVDSQVTMMFWYRQQPGQSLTLIATANQGSEATYESGFVIDKFPISRPNLTFSTLTVSNMSPEDSSIYLCSVGTGSNTEAFFGQGTRLTVV.

This clone occurred a few times. The V gene is TRBV28, the J gene TRBJ2-1; TRBD2 agrees at 8 bases. V shed 9 bases, J shed 2 bases, and the junction held 3 bases outside the gene matches. This CDR3 is built from 13 residues. Germline V gene sequence: CDR1 MDHEN, CDR2 SYDVKM. The CDR3 bases are TGTGCCAGTTTTAGCGGGACCTACAATGAGCAGTTCTTC. This codes for CASFSGTYNEQFF. Combining the CDR3 with reference TRBV28 and TRBJ2-1 gives the whole variable domain DVKVTQSSRYLVKRTGEKVFLECVQDMDHENMFWYRQDPGLGLRLIYFSYDVKMKEKGDIPEGYSVSREKKERFSLILESASTNQTSMYLCASFSGTYNEQFFGPGTRLTVL.

This sequence joins TRBV6-1 and TRBJ2-7; 8 bases are a match to TRBD2. CDR1 is MNHNS, CDR2 SASEGT, per germline. CDR3 size: 14 residues. J lost 5 bases, V lost 7 bases, and 10 bases had no gene match. The CDR3 loop is CASIRGGTSDEQYF. The CDR3 coding sequence is TGTGCCAGCATTCGGGGGGGGACATCGGACGAGCAGTACTTC.

The chain carries TRBV28 and TRBJ2-7, with 8 bases matching TRBD2. The CDR3 length is 15 residues. The V gene end was trimmed by 3 bases and the J gene end by 0 bases; junction bases not matched to a gene: 4. Germline V gives CDR1 MDHEN, CDR2 SYDVKM. In DNA form, the CDR3 reads TGTGCCAGCAGTTTTGTCGGGAGGGACTCCTACGAGCAGTACTTC. Protein product: CASSFVGRDSYEQYF.

The chain combines TRBV27 with TRBJ2-7; 10 nucleotides line up with TRBD1. V lost 0 bases, J lost 5 bases, and 4 bases stayed unmatched. This CDR3 is built from 15 residues. In germline, CDR1 is MNHEY, CDR2 SMNVEV (reference sequence). The CDR3 bases are TGTGCCAGCAGTTTATCTCTGACAGGGGGCGACGAGCAGTACTTC. This gives the protein CASSLSLTGGDEQYF.

The rearrangement uses TRBV29-1 and TRBJ1-2; TRBD1 aligns across 7 bases. CDR1 is SQVTM and CDR2 is ANQGSEA in the germline V gene. The CDR3 sequence is 13 residues long. Unmatched junction bases numbered 14, after V lost 8 bases and J lost 8 bases. The CDR3 spells CSTPAPSGGGYTF. As DNA, the CDR3 is TGCAGCACCCCGGCCCCCTCAGGGGGAGGCTACACCTTC.

In this sample, this clone turned up a few times. J is TRBJ1-5 and V is TRBV30, with 8 positions matching TRBD1. Unmatched junction bases numbered 3, after V lost 5 bases and J lost 3 bases. This CDR3 is built from 13 residues. Germline CDR1 and CDR2: GTSNPN and SVGIG (reference sequence). As DNA, the CDR3 is TGTGCCTGGTCGACAGGGGACAATCAGCCCCAGCATTTT. It translates to CAWSTGDNQPQHF.

The chain couples TRBV28 to TRBJ1-5; perhaps TRBD1 as D (6 bases). The CDR3 has 16 residues. The V gene lost 5 bases and the J gene lost 4 bases, with 18 bases spanning the gap. Germline V gene data show CDR1 as MDHEN and CDR2 as SYDVKM. CDR3 bases: TGTGCCAGCAGTCGGGGGGGGCAGGGTGAAAATCAGCCCCAGCATTTT. Its protein is CASSRGGQGENQPQHF.

The CDR3 loop reads CATARGSYRYENAFF. DNA of the CDR3: TGTGCCACCGCCAGGGGTTCTTATCGATATGAAAACGCTTTCTTT. The genes are TRBV19 and TRBJ1-1, with D possibly being TRBD1 (6 bases). The CDR3 is 15 residues long. Between the trimmed V and J ends, which lost 10 bases and 11 bases, there was a span of 29 bases. Germline-derived CDR1 and CDR2 are LNHDA and SQIVND (reference sequence).

This clone was recorded a few times. V gene TRBV4-3 combines with J gene TRBJ1-1, with unresolved D. The CDR3 has 14 residues. From germline, CDR1 is LGHNA and CDR2 YSLEER. Trimming shortened V by 0 bases and J by 3 bases, and 8 bases separated the two germline ends. The chain's CDR3 is CASSQDLGDTEAFF. The CDR3 DNA sequence: TGCGCCAGCAGCCAAGATTTGGGAGACACTGAAGCTTTCTTT.

The J gene is TRBJ1-1, the V gene TRBV11-2; 9 positions match TRBD1. Trimming took 2 bases from V and 5 from J; bases not matched to a gene: 6. CDR1 and CDR2 (germline): SGHAT, FQNNGV. The CDR3 has 15 residues. CDR3 loop: CASSLSVGQGTEAFF. The CDR3 nucleotides read TGTGCCAGCAGCTTATCCGTCGGACAGGGGACTGAAGCTTTCTTT. The full variable domain, completed using reference TRBV11-2 and TRBJ1-1, is EAGVAQSPRYKIIEKRQSVAFWCNPISGHATLYWYQQILGQGPKLLIQFQNNGVVDDSQLPKDRFSAERLKGVDSTLKIQPAKLEDSAVYLCASSLSVGQGTEAFFGQGTRLTVV.

This clone has a single count. The J gene is TRBJ2-7, the V gene TRBV9, with 7 bases fitting TRBD1. This CDR3 has 14 residues. In germline, CDR1 is SGDLS, CDR2 YYNGEE. The junction had 5 bases not matched to a gene; V was cut back by 3 bases and J by 2 bases. CDR3 coding DNA: TGTGCCAGCAGCGCCGGGACAGAAACCTACGAGCAGTACTTC. Translation: CASSAGTETYEQYF.

V usage is TRBV5-5 and J usage is TRBJ2-5; 9 bases align to TRBD2. V lost 2 bases to trimming and J lost 2 bases; unmatched junction nucleotides: 7. The CDR3 extends over 16 amino acids. Germline V gene data show CDR1 as SGHKS and CDR2 as YYEKEE (reference sequence). DNA of the CDR3: TGTGCCAGCAGCTTAGGTAGCGGGAGTTGGCAAGAGACCCAGTACTTC. Protein product: CASSLGSGSWQETQYF.

Only one count was recorded for this clone. The rearrangement uses TRBV28 and TRBJ1-5, with 7 bases matching TRBD1. This CDR3 spans 16 amino acids. Germline V CDR1 and CDR2: MDHEN, SYDVKM. V dropped 6 bases and J dropped 0; count of bases not matched to a gene: 8. As DNA, the CDR3 is TGTGCCAGCAGCTCTCGGGACAGATATAGCAATCAGCCCCAGCATTTT. It encodes CASSSRDRYSNQPQHF. Variable domain in full (rest from reference TRBV28 and TRBJ1-5): DVKVTQSSRYLVKRTGEKVFLECVQDMDHENMFWYRQDPGLGLRLIYFSYDVKMKEKGDIPEGYSVSREKKERFSLILESASTNQTSMYLCASSSRDRYSNQPQHFGDGTRLSIL.

V is TRBV9 and J is TRBJ2-5, with TRBD2 identical over 14 bases. The J call may be incorrect, as the DNA end agrees better with TRBJ2-7. The CDR3 covers 15 residues. The germline V gene has CDR1 SGDLS and CDR2 YYNGEE. In DNA, the CDR3 is TGTGCCAGCAGCGTAGTGGGACTAGCGGGAGACGAGCAGTACTTC. Protein: CASSVVGLAGDEQYF.

The V call is TRBV7-3, the J call TRBJ2-2; 7 bases are a match to TRBD2. Trimming removed 7 bases from V and 6 bases from J; junction bases left unmatched: 8. The germline CDR1 and CDR2 sequences are SGHTA and FQGTGA. The CDR3 runs 14 residues. CDR3 in DNA: TGTGCCAGCATGAAGCAGCGGGACTCCGGGGAGCTGTTTTTT. It codes for CASMKQRDSGELFF.

J is TRBJ2-7 and V is TRBV28, with 7 bases that match TRBD1. Germline CDR1 MDHEN, CDR2 SYDVKM. V shed 8 bases and J 3 bases; nucleotides not matched to a gene: 7. This CDR3 is built from 13 residues. Here the CDR3 reads CASGRGNDYEQYF. CDR3 in DNA: TGTGCCAGCGGCAGGGGGAACGACTACGAGCAGTACTTC.

The V gene is TRBV19, the J gene TRBJ1-5, with a tentative D call TRBD1 (5 bases). This CDR3 has 15 amino acids. V was trimmed by 2 bases and J by 2 bases, leaving 10 bases between them. CDR1 is LNHDA and CDR2 is SQIVND in the germline V gene (reference sequence). The CDR3 protein is CASSIQGLGNQPQHF. The CDR3 nucleotides are TGTGCCAGTAGTATACAGGGTTTGGGCAATCAGCCCCAGCATTTT. The full variable domain, rest sourced from reference TRBV19 and TRBJ1-5, is DGGITQSPKYLFRKEGQNVTLSCEQNLNHDAMYWYRQDPGQGLRLIYYSQIVNDFQKGDIAEGYSVSREKKESFPLTVTSAQKNPTAFYLCASSIQGLGNQPQHFGDGTRLSIL.

This chain joins TRBV2 and TRBJ2-3, with 10 bases fitting TRBD2. In germline, CDR1 is SNHLY, CDR2 FYNNEI. The CDR3 covers 15 residues. J lost 0 bases, V lost 5 bases, and 2 bases had no gene match. In DNA, the CDR3 is TGTGCCAGCAGTATACTAGCGGGAAGCACAGATACGCAGTATTTT. Its translation: CASSILAGSTDTQYF. The full variable domain, completed using reference TRBV2 and TRBJ2-3, is EPEVTQTPSHQVTQMGQEVILRCVPISNHLYFYWYRQILGQKVEFLVSFYNNEISEKSEIFDDQFSVERPDGSNFTLKIRSTKLEDSAMYFCASSILAGSTDTQYFGPGTRLTVL.